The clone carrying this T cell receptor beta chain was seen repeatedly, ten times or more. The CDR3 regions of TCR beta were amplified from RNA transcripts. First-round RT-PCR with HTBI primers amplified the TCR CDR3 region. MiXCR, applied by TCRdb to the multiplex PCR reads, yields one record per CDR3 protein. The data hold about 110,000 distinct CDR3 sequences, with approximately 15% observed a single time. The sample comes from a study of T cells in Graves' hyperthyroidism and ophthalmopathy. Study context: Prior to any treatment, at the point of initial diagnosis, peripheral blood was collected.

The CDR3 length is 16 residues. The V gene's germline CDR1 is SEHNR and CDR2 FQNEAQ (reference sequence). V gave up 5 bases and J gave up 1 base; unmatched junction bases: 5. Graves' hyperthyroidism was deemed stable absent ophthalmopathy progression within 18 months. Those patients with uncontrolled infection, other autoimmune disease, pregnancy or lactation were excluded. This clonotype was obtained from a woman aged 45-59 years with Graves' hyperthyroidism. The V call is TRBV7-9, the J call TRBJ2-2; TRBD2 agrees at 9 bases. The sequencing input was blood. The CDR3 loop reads CASSPTTSGNTGELFF. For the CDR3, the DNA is TGTGCCAGCAGCCCCACGACTAGCGGGAACACCGGGGAGCTGTTTTTT.